This entry features one TCR beta chain sequence. The likely explanation is a read error, given a far larger clone one base away. This entry comes from a study of low-dose radiotherapy and immunotherapy resistance in tumors. This CDR3 is 16 amino acids long. Per germline, CDR1 MNHNY and CDR2 SVGAGI (reference sequence). Trimming removed 5 bases at V and 2 bases at J, with 17 bases between. cDNA synthesis used a TRAV/TRBV-specific primer set for both chains. PCR amplification of the TCRs was performed with Phusion for 20 PCR cycles, and it relied on a constant-region primer together with a V-primer adapter. One entry per CDR3 protein, called by TCRdb with MiXCR from the reads. The table lists some 100,000 distinct CDR3 sequences, less than 25% of them singletons. The time point here: after trial treatment. Treatment given: LDRT plus nivolumab, ipilimumab, low-dose cyclophosphamide and aspirin (RACIN trial). Low-dose radiotherapy and low-dose cyclophosphamide, together with aspirin, ipilimumab and nivolumab, were given to donors. As a condition of eligibility, patients had advanced solid tumors lacking tumor-infiltrating lymphocytes.

This receptor was obtained from a male donor with prostate cancer. The input for sequencing was PBMCs, taken after low-dose radiotherapy plus immunotherapy. The chain is built from TRBV6-6 and TRBJ2-3, with a possible D match to TRBD2 (6 bases). DNA for the CDR3: TGTGCCAGCAGTGATGGGAGGAAGGGGTTCACAGATACGCAGTATTTT. This gives the protein CASSDGRKGFTDTQYF.